This record covers a single T cell receptor (beta chain). Its specific antigen is unknown. No base qualities exist here, and no much larger clone lies one base off it. V is cut by 5 bases and J by 6 bases, and the space between the germline ends is 20 bases. CDR1 and CDR2 are drawn from the germline V gene: MDHEN, SYDVKM. The CDR3 holds 16 amino acids from the cysteine to the phenylalanine. The only DNA kept is the CDR3, 48 bases in frame from the first base. Patients with a history of autoimmune disease or receiving systemic immunosuppression were excluded from the trial. Peripheral blood for TCR sequencing was collected from all dose cohorts at baseline, on cycle 4 day 1, and on cycle 7 day 1. The samples were taken from a phase I, first-in-human, multicenter, open-label dose-escalation trial of ivuxolimab. Adults with locally advanced or metastatic melanoma, renal cell, hepatocellular, or head and neck squamous cell carcinoma were enrolled in the trial. Before TCR sequencing, CD4+ and CD8+ T cells were separately sorted from peripheral blood.

This sample was included in a study of OX40 agonist ivuxolimab in advanced cancers. Concerning the study at large: The costimulatory receptor OX40 (CD134) was targeted by ivuxolimab, a fully human IgG2 agonistic monoclonal antibody. Partial responses occurred in three dose-escalation patients, of whom one had hepatocellular carcinoma and two had cutaneous melanoma. The monotherapy dose-escalation portion (N of about 50 patients) of the phase I ivuxolimab trial is reported in the paper. Intravenous ivuxolimab was administered to patients every 2 weeks at six dose levels: 0.01, 0.1, 0.3, 1.5, 3 and 10 mg/kg. In the dose-escalation cohort, approximately 83% of patients were male, and the mean age was 60 years with a range of roughly 23 to 79. The point of sequencing TCRbeta in the periphery was to test whether ivuxolimab changed TCR sequence diversity and drove clonal T-cell expansion. Patients were allowed to have had prior anti-PD-1, anti-PD-L1 or anti-CTLA-4 therapy, and less than 45% of the dose-escalation patients had previously received checkpoint inhibitors. Among the roughly 50 dose-escalation patients, 19 had hepatocellular carcinoma, 15 or so melanoma, 9 renal cell carcinoma and 9 head and neck cancer. The investigation overall reported the following: Low levels of normalized T-cell clonal expansion were also shown by some nonresponding patients. The antigen specificity of the clonally expanded peripheral T cells was not determined. In the 0.1-3.0 mg/kg groups, partial responders had among the lowest normalized peripheral clonal expansion, particularly in CD8+ T cells. At doses of 0.1 to 3.0 mg/kg, clonal expansion of both CD4+ and CD8+ blood T cells was observed from baseline to week 6. After ivuxolimab, expanded clones were on average more numerous among CD8+ T cells than among CD4+ T cells.

For sequencing of the TCRbeta CDR3 region, genomic DNA was extracted from the sorted cells. TCRbeta CDR3 regions were sequenced using the immunoSEQ Assay. Drawn from immuneACCESS, this table holds only the in-frame rearrangements with V and J called that TCRdb kept. Clones are partly lost; checked studies trace under half to an unresolved V gene and leave the rest unexplained. The sample table records around 90,000 clones; around nine tenths of these occur just once. The top ten clonotypes cover 1.1% of the sample. This receptor chain uses TRBV28 and TRBJ1-5; the D gene assignment is ambiguous. This receptor was identified in an adult with an advanced solid tumor such as melanoma, head and neck, liver or kidney cancer. Sequencing was performed on CD4+ or CD8+ T cells sorted from blood, taken in a trial of the OX40 agonist ivuxolimab. The nucleotide sequence reads as follows: TGTGCCAGCAGTCCCCCTTCGTTGGGGAGGTTTCAGCCCCAGCATTTT. It encodes CASSPPSLGRFQPQHF. The variable domain in full, with residues beyond the CDR3 obtained from the reference TRBV28 and TRBJ1-5 genes, is DVKVTQSSRYLVKRTGEKVFLECVQDMDHENMFWYRQDPGLGLRLIYFSYDVKMKEKGDIPEGYSVSREKKERFSLILESASTNQTSMYLCASSPPSLGRFQPQHFGDGTRLSIL.